One and the same sample provided the 17 T cell receptor beta chains below, sequenced in a study of T cell responses to AZD1222 COVID-19 vaccine. Method: immunoSEQ multiplex PCR; TCRdb's copy keeps in-frame clones and lacks some. The repertoire has 110,000 or so clones, approximately 90% of them found once; the top ten carry around 4.3%. The source was peripheral blood, collected on day 0 of AZD1222 vaccination. The receptor set was obtained from an adult in good health.

The rearrangement uses TRBV12-3 or TRBV12-4 and TRBJ2-3, with D uncertain. Trimming left V 6 bases short and J 6 bases short, with 7 bases between. This CDR3 comprises 11 residues. CDR3 residues: CASRVEDTQYF. Here the CDR3 DNA reads TGTGCCAGCAGGGTCGAGGATACGCAGTATTTT.

This chain joins TRBV9 and TRBJ1-2, with a possible D match to TRBD1 (5 bases). The CDR3 runs 15 residues. Germline V gene lookup returns CDR1 SGDLS and CDR2 YYNGEE. V lost 3 bases and J 0 bases, leaving 12 bases between the germline ends. CDR3 sequence reads: CASSASGGANYGYTF. The CDR3 DNA follows: TGTGCCAGCAGCGCGTCCGGAGGGGCTAACTATGGCTACACCTTC.

The J gene is TRBJ1-2, the V gene TRBV7-9, with D possibly being TRBD1 (5 bases). The CDR3 runs 15 residues. V shed 5 bases and J shed 3 bases, with 16 bases lying between them. CDR1 and CDR2 from the germline V gene are SEHNR and FQNEAQ (reference sequence). CDR3 nucleotide sequence: TGTGCCAGCAGCGCCTCTTCCGGGACCCACTATGGCTACACCTTC. Encoded protein: CASSASSGTHYGYTF.

The chain is built from TRBV29-1 and TRBJ1-2; a possible D gene is TRBD1 (6 bases). In germline, CDR1 is SQVTM, CDR2 ANQGSEA. The CDR3 has 12 amino acids. Between the trimmed V and J ends, which lost 4 bases and 4 bases, there was a span of 10 bases. Here the CDR3 reads CSVVGGGYGYTF. The CDR3 DNA follows: TGCAGCGTTGTGGGGGGCGGCTATGGCTACACCTTC.

Note on this clone: The same CDR3 arises from other DNA sequences in this sample as well. The rearrangement uses TRBV18 and TRBJ1-5; maybe TRBD1 (6 bases). Germline V gene sequence: CDR1 KGHSH, CDR2 LQKENI. Trimming stripped 3 bases from V and 4 bases from J, with 13 bases between. The CDR3 consists of 15 residues. The DNA for the CDR3 is TGTGCCAGCTCACCGCTCGGACAGAAAAATCAGCCCCAGCATTTT. Amino acids: CASSPLGQKNQPQHF.

The chain combines TRBV7-2 with TRBJ2-3; D may be TRBD1 (5 bases). The CDR3 runs 13 residues. The V end lost 3 bases, the J end lost 4 bases, and 8 bases lay between the germline ends. Germline V gives CDR1 SGHTA, CDR2 FQGNSA. This CDR3 is CASSFQGSDTQYF. The CDR3 region has the DNA TGTGCCAGCAGCTTTCAGGGTTCAGATACGCAGTATTTT.

This rearrangement joins TRBV6-5 to TRBJ1-1; D is possibly TRBD1 (5 bases). This CDR3 has 14 amino acids. Looked up from germline, CDR1 is MNHEY and CDR2 is SVGAGI. The V end was cut by 8 bases, the J end by 0 bases, with 13 bases between. Written as DNA, the CDR3 is TGTGCCAGCGGACACGTCTCCATGAACACTGAAGCTTTCTTT. It codes for CASGHVSMNTEAFF.

This chain joins TRBV18 and TRBJ2-3, with D perhaps matching TRBD1 (5 bases). The CDR3 has 14 residues. The ends were cut back, 4 bases at V and 4 bases at J, with 12 bases in the middle. Germline V gives CDR1 KGHSH, CDR2 LQKENI. The chain's CDR3 is CASSRGHSADTQYF. The CDR3 bases are TGTGCCAGCTCACGCGGACATTCGGCAGATACGCAGTATTTT. The full variable domain, with the rest looked up from reference TRBV18 and TRBJ2-3, is NAGVMQNPRHLVRRRGQEARLRCSPMKGHSHVYWYRQLPEEGLKFMVYLQKENIIDESGMPKERFSAEFPKEGPSILRIQQVVRGDSAAYFCASSRGHSADTQYFGPGTRLTVL.

The CDR3 reads CASSQDQGGQPQHF. Written as DNA, the CDR3 is TGTGCCAGCAGCCAGGATCAGGGAGGACAGCCCCAGCATTTT. The V call is TRBV4-2, the J call TRBJ1-5, with D perhaps matching TRBD1 (5 bases). Germline loops: CDR1 LGHNA, CDR2 YNFKEQ. The germline V and J ends were trimmed by 3 bases and 7 bases, with 13 bases remaining between them. This CDR3 is built from 14 residues.

In nucleotides, the CDR3 is TGTGCCTGGAGTATTGGGCAGTTGAGCTCCTATAATTCACCCCTCCACTTT. Translated: CAWSIGQLSSYNSPLHF. V usage is TRBV30 and J usage is TRBJ1-6; D unresolved. This CDR3 spans 17 amino acids. Trimming left V 2 bases short and J 0 bases short, with 14 bases between. Germline lookup yields CDR1 GTSNPN and CDR2 SVGIG (reference sequence). Combining the CDR3 with reference TRBV30 and TRBJ1-6 gives the whole variable domain SQTIHQWPATLVQPVGSPLSLECTVEGTSNPNLYWYRQAAGRGLQLLFYSVGIGQISSEVPQNLSASRPQDRQFILSSKKLLLSDSGFYLCAWSIGQLSSYNSPLHFGNGTRLTVT.

This clone came up a few times. CDR3 DNA: TGTGCCAGCAGCCAGGTAACAGGGATCACTGAAGCTTTCTTT. Translation gives CASSQVTGITEAFF. The chain employs TRBV14 and TRBJ1-1; D is possibly TRBD1 (6 bases). V shed 3 bases and J shed 4 bases, with 12 bases lying between them. The germline V gene has CDR1 SGHDN and CDR2 FVKESK. This CDR3 region has 14 residues. Full variable domain (missing parts from reference TRBV14 and TRBJ1-1): EAGVTQFPSHSVIEKGQTVTLRCDPISGHDNLYWYRRVMGKEIKFLLHFVKESKQDESGMPNNRFLAERTGGTYSTLKVQPAELEDSGVYFCASSQVTGITEAFFGQGTRLTVV.

J is TRBJ1-2 and V is TRBV7-2; no firm D call. Between the trimmed V and J ends, which lost 2 bases and 5 bases, there was a span of 12 bases. Germline CDR1 is SGHTA and CDR2 is FQGNSA. The CDR3 consists of 14 residues. CDR3 in DNA: TGTGCCAGCAGCTTATCTAAGGATATATATGGCTACACCTTC. Protein sequence: CASSLSKDIYGYTF.

J is TRBJ1-2 and V is TRBV6-5; D not resolved. V lost 7 bases to trimming and J lost 0 bases, with 12 bases between them. Germline assignment: CDR1 MNHEY and CDR2 SVGAGI. The CDR3 consists of 14 residues. The CDR3 loop reads CASKRRQANYGYTF. As DNA, the CDR3 is TGTGCCAGCAAAAGGAGGCAGGCTAACTATGGCTACACCTTC.

This chain connects TRBV29-1 to TRBJ2-3, with D possibly TRBD1 on 6 matching bases. CDR1 is SQVTM and CDR2 is ANQGSEA in the germline V gene. The CDR3 spans 15 residues. V was shortened by 4 bases and J by 1 base, with 15 bases between the two germline ends. Written as DNA, the CDR3 is TGCAGCGTTGCAGGGGACCAGACCGGCACAGATACGCAGTATTTT. Its protein is CSVAGDQTGTDTQYF.

J is TRBJ1-2 and V is TRBV6-1; 7 bases are a match to TRBD1. With 3 bases clipped from V and 2 bases from J, the junction kept 6 bases outside the gene matches. Germline CDR1 MNHNS, CDR2 SASEGT. This CDR3 is 15 amino acids long. The CDR3 nucleotides read TGTGCCAGCAGTGACCGACAGGGCCTCAACTATGGCTACACCTTC. Its translation: CASSDRQGLNYGYTF.

The chain combines TRBV7-9 with TRBJ2-7; 7 bases match TRBD1. J lost 1 base, V lost 3 bases, and 6 bases had no gene match. CDR1 is SEHNR, CDR2 FQNEAQ, per germline (reference sequence). The CDR3 totals 15 residues. CDR3 region: CASSFLTDRSYEQYF. Written as DNA, the CDR3 is TGTGCCAGCAGCTTCCTTACGGACAGGTCCTACGAGCAGTACTTC. Together with reference TRBV7-9 and TRBJ2-7, the CDR3 gives the full variable domain: DTGVSQNPRHKITKRGQNVTFRCDPISEHNRLYWYRQTLGQGPEFLTYFQNEAQLEKSRLLSDRFSAERPKGSFSTLEIQRTEQGDSAMYLCASSFLTDRSYEQYFGPGTRLTVT.

V and J are TRBV25-1 and TRBJ1-2, with no clear D. Germline loops: CDR1 MGHDK, CDR2 SYGVNS. This CDR3 has 15 amino acids. V lost 1 base and J 3 bases, leaving 12 bases between the germline ends. CDR3 nucleotides: TGTGCCAGCAGTGAATCAATAGGGAGAGACTATGGCTACACCTTC. As protein: CASSESIGRDYGYTF.